The 25 T cell receptor beta chains below were found in one sample sequenced in a study of shared clonotypes between healthy human individuals. The protocol was immunoSEQ multiplex PCR, while the TCRdb copy is restricted to in-frame clones and leaves out a portion. The sample contains under 2.5 million clones, less than 95% of which appear only once. Material: naive CD4+ T cells from PBMCs. Subset given: CD45RA+ positively selected. These receptors were obtained from a man younger than 35 in good health. Some clones in this sample may be carry-over from other donors' samples.

The V call is TRBV7-7, the J call TRBJ2-7; unclear D gene. CDR3 length: 14 residues. V shed 5 bases and J shed 3 bases, with 14 bases lying between them. Germline CDR1 reads SSHAT; CDR2 reads FNYEAQ (reference sequence). The CDR3 is CASSPGGSNYEQYF. In DNA, the CDR3 is TGTGCCAGCAGCCCAGGCGGTTCAAACTACGAGCAGTACTTC.

Notes on this clone: This sample includes further DNA sequences coding for the same CDR3. The genes are TRBV2 and TRBJ2-1, with a tentative D call TRBD2 (5 bases). Deletions cut 6 bases from V and 4 bases from J, with 10 bases between. Germline assignment: CDR1 SNHLY and CDR2 FYNNEI. This CDR3 region has 13 residues. The CDR3 DNA sequence: TGTGCCAGCAGGTCTAGCAGATACAATGAGCAGTTCTTC. Protein product: CASRSSRYNEQFF.

This clone was seen a single time. Different DNA sequences within this sample yield the same CDR3. This chain links TRBV19 with TRBJ2-5, with 7 bases identical to TRBD1. Per germline, CDR1 LNHDA and CDR2 SQIVND (reference sequence). CDR3 length equals 13 residues. Unmatched junction bases numbered 5, after V lost 6 bases and J lost 4 bases. The CDR3 sequence: CASSRNRGETQYF. The DNA for the CDR3 is TGTGCCAGTAGCCGGAACAGGGGAGAGACCCAGTACTTC. The full variable domain, its missing parts supplied by reference TRBV19 and TRBJ2-5, is DGGITQSPKYLFRKEGQNVTLSCEQNLNHDAMYWYRQDPGQGLRLIYYSQIVNDFQKGDIAEGYSVSREKKESFPLTVTSAQKNPTAFYLCASSRNRGETQYFGPGTRLLVL.

V and J are TRBV28 and TRBJ2-7; D perhaps matches TRBD1 (5 bases). Germline CDR1 and CDR2: MDHEN and SYDVKM. The V end lost 3 bases, the J end lost 2 bases, and 17 bases lay between the germline ends. The CDR3 is 16 amino acids. In DNA form, the CDR3 reads TGTGCCAGCAGTTTCCCCACCTCGAGCAGGGCCTACGAGCAGTACTTC. Translation: CASSFPTSSRAYEQYF.

Of note for this clone: In the same sample, other DNA sequences code for this CDR3. The genes are TRBV9 and TRBJ2-3; 9 bases match TRBD2. With V trimmed by 0 bases and J by 2 bases, 4 bases remained unmatched. CDR3 length: 16 amino acids. Looked up from germline, CDR1 is SGDLS and CDR2 is YYNGEE. The DNA for the CDR3 is TGTGCCAGCAGCGTAGGTCTAGCGGGATTCACAGATACGCAGTATTTT. Translating it yields CASSVGLAGFTDTQYF. The full variable domain, in which reference TRBV9 and TRBJ2-3 provide the parts outside the CDR3, is DSGVTQTPKHLITATGQRVTLRCSPRSGDLSVYWYQQSLDQGLQFLIQYYNGEERAKGNILERFSAQQFPDLHSELNLSSLELGDSALYFCASSVGLAGFTDTQYFGPGTRLTVL.

The chain has TRBV7-2 and TRBJ1-1; 7 bases align to TRBD1. Germline V gives CDR1 SGHTA, CDR2 FQGNSA. Trimming at V came to 0 bases and at J to 6 bases, leaving 4 bases not matched to a gene. This CDR3 has 14 residues. The CDR3 here is CASSLAGGSPEAFF. The DNA of the CDR3 is TGTGCCAGCAGCTTAGCAGGGGGCAGCCCTGAAGCTTTCTTT.

The rearrangement links TRBV10-2 to TRBJ1-3; D call uncertain. The V and J ends lost 10 bases and 2 bases respectively, with 15 bases between them. Germline lookup yields CDR1 WSHSY and CDR2 SAAADI. The CDR3 has 14 residues. The CDR3: CATSNGVAGNTIYF. The CDR3 DNA reads as TGCGCCACCTCAAACGGGGTGGCTGGAAACACCATATATTTT.

The V gene is TRBV19, the J gene TRBJ1-1; unclear D gene. The CDR3 contains 11 residues. Trimming removed 10 bases from V and 14 bases from J, with 20 bases in between. Germline CDR1 reads LNHDA; CDR2 reads SQIVND (reference sequence). The CDR3 bases are TGTGCCACCCAGCATGAGGCAAGAGTATTCTTT. This codes for CATQHEARVFF.

The rearrangement joins TRBV28 to TRBJ2-1, with TRBD2 matching 11 bases. The CDR3 has 16 residues. The V gene end was trimmed by 6 bases and the J gene end by 0 bases; junction bases not matched to a gene: 4. Germline CDR1 reads MDHEN; CDR2 reads SYDVKM. The CDR3 DNA is TGTGCCAGCAGGACTAGCGGGGCCAGCTCCTACAATGAGCAGTTCTTC. Translating it yields CASRTSGASSYNEQFF.

The chain combines TRBV5-1 with TRBJ2-1, with a possible D match to TRBD2 (7 bases). The germline CDR1 and CDR2 sequences are SGHRS and YFSETQ. V lost 4 bases and J 8 bases, leaving 22 bases between the germline ends. This CDR3 has 16 amino acids. Here the CDR3 reads CASSAWGGRFGDEQFF. The CDR3 nucleotides read TGCGCCAGCAGCGCCTGGGGGGGCCGCTTCGGCGATGAGCAGTTCTTC.

The gene calls are TRBV9 and TRBJ2-5; 7 bases line up with TRBD2. This CDR3 region has 16 residues. CDR1 and CDR2 (germline): SGDLS, YYNGEE. The V gene end was trimmed by 3 bases and the J gene end by 2 bases; junction bases not matched to a gene: 10. The CDR3 region is CASSAPGTAGQETQYF. In DNA form, the CDR3 reads TGTGCCAGCAGCGCCCCAGGTACAGCGGGACAAGAGACCCAGTACTTC.

V usage is TRBV5-4 and J usage is TRBJ2-6; D tentatively reads TRBD1 or TRBD2 (6 bases each). This CDR3 contains 19 residues. CDR1 and CDR2 (germline): SGHNT, YYREEE (reference sequence). Trimming cost V 4 bases and J 0 bases, with 20 bases left between them. The CDR3 sequence: CASSPPGGVISSGANVLTF. The CDR3 DNA follows: TGTGCCAGCAGCCCCCCCGGGGGCGTCATTAGCTCTGGGGCCAACGTCCTGACTTTC.

There are a few counts of this clone. This chain connects TRBV4-1 to TRBJ1-4, with a tentative D call TRBD1 (5 bases). This CDR3 spans 17 amino acids. CDR1 is MGHRA and CDR2 is YSYEKL in the germline V gene. With 6 bases removed from V and 5 bases from J, the gap between germline ends came to 22 bases. The CDR3 region is CASRFKSNGAVNEKLFF. CDR3 nucleotides: TGCGCCAGCAGGTTCAAGTCTAACGGGGCAGTAAATGAAAAACTGTTTTTT.

V is TRBV18 and J is TRBJ2-3; a weak D match, TRBD2 (7 bases). With 3 bases removed from V and 6 bases from J, the gap between germline ends came to 19 bases. In germline, CDR1 is KGHSH, CDR2 LQKENI. The length of the CDR3 is 16 residues. The CDR3 loop is CASSPGLGGGWDTQYF. CDR3 nucleotide sequence: TGTGCCAGCTCACCCGGACTAGGAGGGGGTTGGGATACGCAGTATTTT.

This chain links TRBV11-1 with TRBJ2-7; 13 bases align to TRBD2. The V gene end was trimmed by 5 bases and the J gene end by 2 bases; junction bases not matched to a gene: 6. The germline V gene encodes CDR1 SGHAT and CDR2 FQDESV (reference sequence). The CDR3 is made up of 16 amino acids. The CDR3 nucleotides are TGTGCCAGCAGCCCGGGACTAGCGGGGTCCACCTACGAGCAGTACTTC. This sequence encodes CASSPGLAGSTYEQYF.

The chain is built from TRBV5-1 and TRBJ2-2; 9 bases match TRBD1. Trimming cost V 5 bases and J 5 bases; bases outside gene matches: 10. The CDR3 sequence is 16 residues long. Germline V gene sequence: CDR1 SGHRS, CDR2 YFSETQ. The CDR3 bases are TGCGCCAGCAGGGAGCCGGGACAGGGTAAAACCGGGGAGCTGTTTTTT. Encoded protein: CASREPGQGKTGELFF.

The rearrangement joins TRBV4-1 to TRBJ2-2; possible D gene TRBD2, 5 bases. This CDR3 comprises 15 residues. The germline CDR1 and CDR2 sequences are MGHRA and YSYEKL. Trimming removed 2 bases at V and 0 bases at J, with 7 bases between. The CDR3 DNA sequence: TGCGCCAGCAGCCAACCCGGGGCGAACACCGGGGAGCTGTTTTTT. This codes for CASSQPGANTGELFF.

The J gene is TRBJ1-5, the V gene TRBV7-8; 11 nucleotides agree with TRBD1. The V gene end was trimmed by 5 bases and the J gene end by 4 bases; junction bases not matched to a gene: 7. This CDR3 region has 16 residues. Germline V lookup: CDR1 SGHVS, CDR2 FQNEAQ. The CDR3 region is CASSHGTGGSNQPQHF. The CDR3 DNA reads as TGTGCCAGCAGCCACGGGACAGGGGGTTCGAATCAGCCCCAGCATTTT.

About this clone itself: Other DNA sequences in the same sample also yield this CDR3. The rearrangement joins TRBV5-1 to TRBJ2-7; perhaps TRBD1 as D (5 bases). The CDR3 consists of 15 residues. V was clipped by 0 bases and J by 1 base, with 11 bases between them. Germline-derived CDR1 and CDR2 are SGHRS and YFSETQ. CDR3 nucleotides: TGCGCCAGCAGCTTGGAAGCAGGGCCGTCCTACGAGCAGTACTTC. Protein sequence: CASSLEAGPSYEQYF.

The chain has TRBV5-1 and TRBJ1-2, with TRBD1 matching 7 bases. With 4 bases clipped from V and 8 bases from J, the junction kept 14 bases outside the gene matches. This CDR3 has 15 residues. In germline, CDR1 is SGHRS, CDR2 YFSETQ. The CDR3 DNA reads as TGCGCCAGCAGCCTAAGACAGGGACACCCAGAGGGCTACACCTTC. Translation gives CASSLRQGHPEGYTF.

This chain uses TRBV4-2 with TRBJ2-5, with TRBD2 matching 9 bases. The CDR3 covers 14 residues. The germline V gene has CDR1 LGHNA and CDR2 YNFKEQ. The V gene end was trimmed by 4 bases and the J gene end by 2 bases; junction bases not matched to a gene: 2. The CDR3 reads CASSLAGGQETQYF. As DNA, the CDR3 is TGTGCCAGCAGCCTTGCGGGAGGGCAAGAGACCCAGTACTTC.

The chain links TRBV7-6 to TRBJ1-5; D remains ambiguous. V was shortened by 1 base and J by 7 bases, with 11 bases between the two germline ends. CDR3 length equals 14 residues. The germline CDR1 and CDR2 sequences are SGHVS and FNYEAQ. The chain's CDR3 is CASSLEARSQPQHF. The CDR3 nucleotides are TGTGCCAGCAGCTTAGAGGCCAGAAGCCAGCCCCAGCATTTT. The variable domain in full, with the rest retrieved from reference TRBV7-6 and TRBJ1-5, is GAGVSQSPRYKVTKRGQDVALRCDPISGHVSLYWYRQALGQGPEFLTYFNYEAQQDKSGLPNDRFSAERPEGSISTLTIQRTEQRDSAMYRCASSLEARSQPQHFGDGTRLSIL.

The chain is built from TRBV5-8 and TRBJ2-5; D not resolved. This CDR3 is 12 amino acids long. V was cut by 2 bases and J by 2 bases, with 4 bases left in between. CDR1 SGHTS and CDR2 YDEGEE come from the germline V gene. CDR3 DNA: TGTGCCAGCAGCTTTGTGCAAGAGACCCAGTACTTC. It is translated as CASSFVQETQYF. The variable domain in full, with the rest retrieved from reference TRBV5-8 and TRBJ2-5, is EAGVTQSPTHLIKTRGQQATLRCSPISGHTSVYWYQQALGLGLQFLLWYDEGEERNRGNFPPRFSGRQFPNYSSELNVNALELEDSALYLCASSFVQETQYFGPGTRLLVL.

This chain joins TRBV7-2 and TRBJ2-1; 7 bases line up with TRBD2. Germline trimming cut 2 bases from V and 3 bases from J; bases unmatched to any gene: 4. The CDR3 has 15 residues. Germline V gene sequence: CDR1 SGHTA, CDR2 FQGNSA. CDR3 region: CASSLSPGGYNEQFF. The CDR3 region has the DNA TGTGCCAGCAGCTTATCCCCGGGGGGCTACAATGAGCAGTTCTTC.

The J gene is TRBJ1-5, the V gene TRBV2; D is uncertain. CDR3 size: 14 residues. The germline V gene has CDR1 SNHLY and CDR2 FYNNEI. The ends were cut back, 2 bases at V and 6 bases at J, with 11 bases in the middle. CDR3 DNA: TGTGCCAGCAGTGAACGAACGGAAACTCAGCCCCAGCATTTT. This encodes CASSERTETQPQHF.